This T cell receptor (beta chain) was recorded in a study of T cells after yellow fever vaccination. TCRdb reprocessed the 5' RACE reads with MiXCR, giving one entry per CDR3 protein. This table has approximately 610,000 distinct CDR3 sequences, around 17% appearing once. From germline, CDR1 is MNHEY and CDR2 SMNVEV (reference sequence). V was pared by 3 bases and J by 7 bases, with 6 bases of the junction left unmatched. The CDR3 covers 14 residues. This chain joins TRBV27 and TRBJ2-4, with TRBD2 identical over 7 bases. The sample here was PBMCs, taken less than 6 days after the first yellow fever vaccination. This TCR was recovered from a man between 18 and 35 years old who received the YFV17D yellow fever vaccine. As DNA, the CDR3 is TGTGCCAGCAGTTTGAACGGGGGGAGGAACATTCAGTACTTC. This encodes CASSLNGGRNIQYF.